This T cell receptor beta chain was profiled in a study of Graves' ophthalmopathy and Graves' hyperthyroidism. Study-wide results and caveats: Its predictions of ophthalmopathy progression gave the model roughly 71% sensitivity and 72.22% specificity. Blood was where most expanded thyroid clonotypes above 0.001 frequency also turned up.

Hyperthyroidism was classified as stable if no ophthalmopathy occurred within 18 months of follow-up. Excluded: other autoimmune disease, uncontrolled infection, pregnancy or lactation. This clonotype was recorded many times. Its antigen is unidentified. CDR3 regions of TCR beta were amplified from RNA transcripts. RT-PCR was first run with HTBI primers, then multiplex PCR in a second round. TCRdb re-called the multiplex PCR reads through MiXCR, storing one row per CDR3 protein. The table shows a few hundred thousand distinct CDR3 sequences, with roughly 17% occurring only once. Sequencing was carried out using peripheral blood. This TCR was sampled from an adult woman with stable Graves' hyperthyroidism.

The CDR3 sequence: CASSSVGGGYWNTEAFF. DNA of the CDR3: TGTGCCAGCAGCTCCGTAGGAGGGGGGTACTGGAACACTGAAGCTTTCTTT. V and J are TRBV7-8 and TRBJ1-1, with a tentative D call TRBD1 (6 bases). This CDR3 has 17 residues. Trimming removed 4 bases at V and 1 base at J, with 19 bases between. The V gene's germline CDR1 is SGHVS and CDR2 FQNEAQ.